A selection of T cell receptor beta chains follows, all from one sample in a study of read filtering for tumor transcriptome and immune sequencing. In TCRdb, the reads were re-called with MiXCR into one record per CDR3 protein. The table lists about 15,000 distinct CDR3 sequences, about a fifth of them singletons. The sample consisted of a population of CD138-negative cells sorted from bone marrow. The receptors here all came from a donor at least 40 years old with multiple myeloma. The CDR3 runs from the conserved cysteine through the conserved F or W. D genes are given only for firm matches. The size of a clone is reported for some rows only, either as once, few or many, or as a class for expanded clones.

V gene	clone size	J gene	D gene	CDR3 DNA	CDR3 protein
TRBV2	few	TRBJ2-2	-	TGTGCCAGCAAGGACTATGTGACCGGGGAGCTGTTTTTT	CASKDYVTGELFF
TRBV20-1	many	TRBJ1-6	-	TGCAGTGCACCTCTCGGGACCGGTAATTCACCCCTCCACTTT	CSAPLGTGNSPLHF
TRBV18	-	TRBJ1-2	-	TGTGCCAGCTCACGGGAAAGGGACGATGGCTCCACCTTC	CASSRERDDGSTF
TRBV28	few	TRBJ1-1	-	TGTGCCAGCAGAAGGGGGATGGGACTGACTGAAGCTTTCTTT	CASRRGMGLTEAFF
TRBV5-4	many	TRBJ2-7	-	TGTGCCAGCAGCTTGTTCTCCTACGAGCAGTACTTC	CASSLFSYEQYF
TRBV7-2	many	TRBJ1-1	-	TGTGCCAGCAGCCCCGGGGGAAGGACTGAAGCTTTCTTT	CASSPGGRTEAFF
TRBV5-5	-	TRBJ2-5	-	TGTGCCAGCAGCGACGTCGCTACAGCTCAAGAGACCCAGTACTTC	CASSDVATAQETQYF
TRBV24-1	many	TRBJ1-5	TRBD1	TGTGCCACCAGCACAGGGGGCTGGGGGAATCAGCCCCAGCATTTT	CATSTGGWGNQPQHF
TRBV29-1	many	TRBJ2-3	TRBD2	TGCAGCGTTGAAGGGACTAGCGGGGTCGGAGATACGCAGTATTTT	CSVEGTSGVGDTQYF
TRBV5-1	many	TRBJ2-5	TRBD1	TGCGCCAGCAGCTTCGGGACAGGCCGGCAAGAGACCCAGTACTTC	CASSFGTGRQETQYF
TRBV6-5	-	TRBJ1-2	-	TGTGCCAGCAGTTCCCTTAAGGGAGGAAGAGGCTATGGCTACACCTTC	CASSSLKGGRGYGYTF
TRBV6-5	many	TRBJ2-5	-	TGTGCCAGCAGTTACTCGATCACAGCTACCAAATTCCAAGAGACCCAGTACTTC	CASSYSITATKFQETQYF
TRBV11-2	-	TRBJ2-3	TRBD1	TGTGCCAGCAGCTGGACAGGGGGCGCTTACACAGATACGCAGTATTTT	CASSWTGGAYTDTQYF
TRBV11-2	-	TRBJ1-6	-	TGTGCCAGCAGCTTAGATCTTTCCATCCCCCTCCACTTT	CASSLDLSIPLHF
TRBV27	many	TRBJ1-1	-	TGTGCCAGCAGTCTCTCGGCACCGACTGAAGCTTTCTTT	CASSLSAPTEAFF
TRBV7-8	-	TRBJ2-5	-	TGTGCCAGCAGCTTAGCGGGGGTCCAAGAGACCCAGTACTTC	CASSLAGVQETQYF
TRBV2	few	TRBJ2-7	TRBD1	TGTGCCAGCAACCCGGGACAGGGATTATACGAGCAGTACTTC	CASNPGQGLYEQYF
TRBV13	many	TRBJ2-1	-	TGTGCCAGCAGCCCATTGCGGAGGCAGAGCTCCTACAATGAGCAGTTCTTC	CASSPLRRQSSYNEQFF
TRBV7-9	many	TRBJ2-5	-	TGTGCCAGCAGCCCCTTCCAGGGGCGAGAGACCCAGTACTTC	CASSPFQGRETQYF
TRBV3-1	-	TRBJ2-5	-	TGTACCAGCAGCCTCGTGGGGAGTGAGACCCAGTACTTC	CTSSLVGSETQYF
TRBV7-6	many	TRBJ2-3	TRBD2	TGTGCCAGCAGCTCCATAGCGGGACCCTTGGATACGCAGTATTTT	CASSSIAGPLDTQYF
TRBV2	-	TRBJ2-5	-	TGTGCCAGCAGTGACGGCAGGGGCAAAGAGACCCAGTACTTC	CASSDGRGKETQYF